The 12 T cell receptor beta chains below all came from one sample that was sequenced in a study of cytomegalovirus exposure and HLA in healthy donors. 13 Jbeta primers and 60 Vbeta primers were used for the PCR. Produced via immunoSEQ multiplex PCR; TCRdb's table is partial and in-frame only. The sample yields tens of thousands of clones, 86% seen once. The material sequenced was PBMCs. These receptors were collected from a woman aged 40 to 50 in good health and CMV-seropositive.

The V and J genes are TRBV15 and TRBJ2-5; D remains ambiguous. The V and J ends lost 0 bases and 4 bases respectively, with 6 bases between them. This CDR3 region has 13 residues. CDR1 LNHNV and CDR2 YYDKDF come from the germline V gene (reference sequence). The DNA for the CDR3 is TGTGCCACCAGCAGAGACCCCGGAGAGACCCAGTACTTC. This gives the protein CATSRDPGETQYF.

This sequence joins TRBV4-2 and TRBJ1-4, with 7 bases matching TRBD1. Germline V gives CDR1 LGHNA, CDR2 YNFKEQ. Trimming cost V 4 bases and J 5 bases; bases outside gene matches: 7. This CDR3 comprises 15 residues. The CDR3 DNA is TGTGCCAGCAGCCCTAAATCGGACAGGAATGAAAAACTGTTTTTT. As protein: CASSPKSDRNEKLFF.

V usage is TRBV7-2 and J usage is TRBJ2-2; a weak D match, TRBD2 (7 bases). Germline CDR1 SGHTA, CDR2 FQGNSA. CDR3 length: 16 residues. The V gene lost 1 base and the J gene lost 5 bases, with 14 bases spanning the gap. The CDR3 spells CASSLEGGRLTGELFF. CDR3 nucleotide sequence: TGTGCCAGCAGCTTAGAGGGGGGGCGTTTGACCGGGGAGCTGTTTTTT.

The chain joins TRBV13 to TRBJ1-2, with D possibly TRBD1 on 5 matching bases. Trimming removed 5 bases from V and 8 bases from J, with 18 bases in between. Germline CDR1 PRHDT, CDR2 FYEKMQ (reference sequence). The CDR3 is 14 residues long. The CDR3 loop reads CASSKGVPTRGYTF. In DNA, the CDR3 is TGTGCCAGCAGCAAAGGGGTGCCAACTCGAGGCTACACCTTC.

The J gene is TRBJ1-3, the V gene TRBV5-1; D is uncertain. This CDR3 comprises 13 residues. Per the germline V gene, CDR1 is SGHRS and CDR2 is YFSETQ. V dropped 4 bases and J dropped 3 bases, with 8 bases sitting between them. DNA for the CDR3: TGCGCCAGCAGCCCGGGGAATGGAAACACCATATATTTT. It is translated as CASSPGNGNTIYF.

The rearrangement joins TRBV5-1 to TRBJ2-3; 9 bases fit TRBD1. V lost 4 bases, J lost 3 bases, and 6 bases stayed unmatched. CDR1 is SGHRS, CDR2 YFSETQ, per germline. The CDR3 runs to 15 residues. The CDR3 coding sequence is TGCGCCAGCAGCGGTGGGACAGGGCAGACAGATACGCAGTATTTT. Translating it yields CASSGGTGQTDTQYF. Based on the CDR3 plus reference TRBV5-1 and TRBJ2-3, the full variable domain is KAGVTQTPRYLIKTRGQQVTLSCSPISGHRSVSWYQQTPGQGLQFLFEYFSETQRNKGNFPGRFSGRQFSNSRSEMNVSTLELGDSALYLCASSGGTGQTDTQYFGPGTRLTVL.

V is TRBV7-3 and J is TRBJ1-2; D not certain. Deletions cut 3 bases from V and 10 bases from J, with 18 bases between. The CDR3 has 14 residues. From germline, CDR1 is SGHTA and CDR2 FQGTGA. DNA of the CDR3: TGTGCCAGCAGCTTGAGCGGGGTAGAGGATACCTACACCTTC. This gives the protein CASSLSGVEDTYTF.

The rearrangement uses TRBV14 and TRBJ2-5, with 9 bases aligning to TRBD1. This CDR3 comprises 16 residues. The germline V gene encodes CDR1 SGHDN and CDR2 FVKESK. The V and J ends lost 3 bases and 5 bases, in that order; junction bases with no gene match: 10. The CDR3 sequence: CASSHTGGPRGETQYF. The CDR3, as DNA: TGTGCCAGCAGCCATACAGGGGGCCCTCGTGGGGAGACCCAGTACTTC.

The chain carries TRBV27 and TRBJ1-5; 8 bases agree with TRBD1. Trimming took 5 bases from V and 1 from J; bases not matched to a gene: 4. The germline gives CDR1 MNHEY, CDR2 SMNVEV (reference sequence). The CDR3 contains 15 residues. CDR3 sequence (DNA): TGTGCCAGCAGTCCCCGGACAGGGAGCAATCAGCCCCAGCATTTT. Amino acids: CASSPRTGSNQPQHF.

This clone was counted a single time. Here the CDR3 DNA reads TGTGCCACCAGTCTTACAGGGTTGGGGGGCTACACCTTC. Protein sequence: CATSLTGLGGYTF. The V gene is TRBV15, the J gene TRBJ1-2; TRBD1 is a possible D gene (6 bases). This CDR3 is built from 13 residues. Trimming cost V 6 bases and J 8 bases, with 16 bases left between them. Looked up from germline, CDR1 is LNHNV and CDR2 is YYDKDF (reference sequence).

This clone was seen only once. The rearrangement joins TRBV6-5 to TRBJ1-6, with unresolved D. CDR1 and CDR2 from the germline V gene are MNHEY and SVGAGI. The germline V and J ends were trimmed by 5 bases and 14 bases, with 16 bases remaining between them. The CDR3 consists of 13 residues. The CDR3 here is CASSEALRETLHF. The CDR3 DNA is TGTGCCAGCAGTGAAGCGTTACGAGAAACCCTCCACTTT.

CDR3 sequence reads: CASRNPGAGNTIYF. For the CDR3, the DNA is TGTGCCAGTAGAAACCCGGGAGCTGGAAACACCATATATTTT. This chain links TRBV19 with TRBJ1-3; D is undetermined. Germline V gene sequence: CDR1 LNHDA, CDR2 SQIVND (reference sequence). Trimming left V 6 bases short and J 2 bases short, with 11 bases between. The CDR3 sequence is 14 residues long.